Listed below are T cell receptor beta chains from one sample, sequenced in a study of shared clonotypes between healthy human individuals. The repertoire was sequenced with immunoSEQ multiplex PCR; TCRdb's copy has only in-frame clones and lacks some. This sample has 330,000 or so clones, with around 79% found just once. Sequencing was done on a sample of memory CD4+ T cells sorted from blood. These receptors all come from a man under 40 in good health. The CDR3 runs from the conserved cysteine through the conserved F or W. A D gene is named only where the DNA matches it firmly. The size entry is marked missing in some rows and otherwise reads once, few, many or a size class.

>-|TRBV6-1|-|TRBJ2-1
TGTGCCAGCAGTGACCGGGACCCCAAGGCCTACAATGAGCAGTTCTTC
CASSDRDPKAYNEQFF
>-|TRBV25-1|-|TRBJ2-3
TGTGCCAGCAGCAATACAGATACGCAGTATTTT
CASSNTDTQYF
>-|TRBV20-1|-|TRBJ2-2
TGCAGTGCTAGAGATCTCAGTGAGCTGTTTTTT
CSARDLSELFF
>once|TRBV5-1|-|TRBJ1-2
TGCGCCAGCAGCTTGATCGGAGGGCAGGGGCTGAACTATGGCTACACCTTC
CASSLIGGQGLNYGYTF
>-|TRBV7-8|-|TRBJ2-3
TGTGCCAGCAGCTTAGACACGCTCACAGATACGCAGTATTTT
CASSLDTLTDTQYF
>-|TRBV28|TRBD1|TRBJ2-5
TGTGCCAGCAGTTTCAAGGGGGCGTTCCAAGAGACCCAGTACTTC
CASSFKGAFQETQYF
>-|TRBV11-3|TRBD1|TRBJ2-3
TGTGCCAGCAGCCTGACAGGGGATGCAGATACGCAGTATTTT
CASSLTGDADTQYF
>-|TRBV5-5|-|TRBJ2-1
TGTGCCAGCAGCTTGGAAGGGGGAATGACCAATGAGCAGTTCTTC
CASSLEGGMTNEQFF
>-|TRBV4-2|-|TRBJ1-4
TGTGCCAGCAGCCGGGGAAATGCTAATGAAAAACTGTTTTTT
CASSRGNANEKLFF
>-|TRBV2|-|TRBJ1-1
TGTGCCAGCATAGACACTGTGAACACTGAAGCTTTCTTT
CASIDTVNTEAFF
>-|TRBV18|-|TRBJ2-1
TGTGCCAGCTCACGTGATTCTTATGACAATGAGCAGTTCTTC
CASSRDSYDNEQFF
>-|TRBV5-1|-|TRBJ2-7
TGCGCCAGCAGCTTGGACGGGGGACTTTACTACGAGCAGTACTTC
CASSLDGGLYYEQYF
>-|TRBV6-6|-|TRBJ1-1
TGTGCCAGCAGTTACCTACTCTCGGGGGGAGACACTGAAGCTTTCTTT
CASSYLLSGGDTEAFF
>-|TRBV13|TRBD2|TRBJ2-7
TGTGCCAGCAGCTTATCGGGACTAGCGCTCGACGAGCAGTACTTC
CASSLSGLALDEQYF
>-|TRBV5-1|-|TRBJ2-5
TGCGCCAGCAGCTTGGCCCGTAACAGTAGACAGGGAGGAGGGGAGACCCAGTACTTC
CASSLARNSRQGGGETQYF
>-|TRBV6-4|-|TRBJ1-3
TGTGCCAGCACCCTGCCCCAGGGCTTCTCTGGAAACACCATATATTTT
CASTLPQGFSGNTIYF
>-|TRBV28|TRBD2|TRBJ2-3
TGTGCCAGCAGTGATTTAAGCGGGATAAGGGATACGCAGTATTTT
CASSDLSGIRDTQYF
>-|TRBV5-4|-|TRBJ2-1
TGTGCCAGCAGCCCCCGAGGTAGTCGGGATGAGCAGTTCTTC
CASSPRGSRDEQFF
>once|TRBV19|TRBD2|TRBJ2-3
TGTGCCACTGCCTCTAGCGGTCTGAGCACAGATACGCAGTATTTT
CATASSGLSTDTQYF
>-|TRBV7-2|-|TRBJ1-5
TGTGCCAGCAGCTTGGGCAGGGCTTACAATCAGCCCCAGCATTTT
CASSLGRAYNQPQHF
>-|TRBV5-1|-|TRBJ2-3
TGCGCCAGCAGCTTGGGTTACGGGGACAGCACAGATACGCAGTATTTT
CASSLGYGDSTDTQYF
>-|TRBV19|-|TRBJ1-5
TGTGCCAGTAGTATCAGGGACGGCAATCAGCCCCAGCATTTT
CASSIRDGNQPQHF
>-|TRBV6-5|TRBD2|TRBJ2-1
TGTGCCAGCAGTTACGGAACTAGCGGGTTAACTGAGCAGTTCTTC
CASSYGTSGLTEQFF
>-|TRBV9|TRBD1|TRBJ2-3
TGTGCCAGCAGCCCCCGGACAGGGGGCACAGATACGCAGTATTTT
CASSPRTGGTDTQYF
>-|TRBV7-8|TRBD1|TRBJ1-5
TGTGCCAGCAGCACCGACCGGACAGGAAATCAGCCCCAGCATTTT
CASSTDRTGNQPQHF
>once|TRBV29-1|-|TRBJ2-3
TGCAGCGTTCAGGGTTTTGTAGATACGCAGTATTTT
CSVQGFVDTQYF
>-|TRBV19|-|TRBJ2-7
TGTGCCAGCCAGACGGATACCTCCTACGAGCAGTACTTC
CASQTDTSYEQYF
>-|TRBV5-1|TRBD1|TRBJ1-3
TGCGCCAGCAGCTTGGGGCAGGGGGCGGACACCATATATTTT
CASSLGQGADTIYF
>-|TRBV30|TRBD1|TRBJ1-4
TGTGCCTGGAGTATCCCTGACAGGGACAATGAAAAACTGTTTTTT
CAWSIPDRDNEKLFF
>-|TRBV4-1|TRBD1|TRBJ1-5
TGCGCCAGCAGCCAGGACGGACAGGGGGGAAATCAGCCCCAGCATTTT
CASSQDGQGGNQPQHF
>-|TRBV9|TRBD1|TRBJ1-2
TGTGCCAGCAGCGTATCAGGGGGCAATGGCTACACCTTC
CASSVSGGNGYTF
>-|TRBV5-1|-|TRBJ2-7
TGCGCCAGCAGCTACGGGGACCTGAAGAGCTCCTACGAGCAGTACTTC
CASSYGDLKSSYEQYF
>-|TRBV5-1|-|TRBJ2-5
TGCGCCAGCAGTCTCAGGGGTATGAGGAACCAAGAGACCCAGTACTTC
CASSLRGMRNQETQYF
>-|TRBV5-1|-|TRBJ1-3
TGCGCCAGCAGCTTGTCTCCCGGGCTCGAAAACACCATATATTTT
CASSLSPGLENTIYF
>-|TRBV7-9|-|TRBJ2-5
TGTGCCAGCAGCTCTAAAGCGGCTGTACAAGAGACCCAGTACTTC
CASSSKAAVQETQYF
>-|TRBV11-2|-|TRBJ2-3
TGTGCCAGCAGCCCCCCGGCCCACGGCCCCGGCGATACGCAGTATTTT
CASSPPAHGPGDTQYF
>-|TRBV28|TRBD1|TRBJ1-4
TGTGCCAGCAGTACAGGACAGGGTAGCGGAGTAGGAAAACTGTTTTTT
CASSTGQGSGVGKLFF
>few|TRBV2|-|TRBJ1-1
TGTGCCAGCAGTGAAGCGCGGGGGATCACTGAAGCTTTCTTT
CASSEARGITEAFF
>once|TRBV18|-|TRBJ1-4
TGTGCCAGCTCGGTTGACCAGGGGACCCGGGCTAATGAAAAACTGTTTTTT
CASSVDQGTRANEKLFF
>-|TRBV10-3|TRBD2|TRBJ2-1
TGTGCCATCAGCTCTGGGACTAGCGGGCCCCTTTACAATGAGCAGTTCTTC
CAISSGTSGPLYNEQFF
>-|TRBV5-1|-|TRBJ1-2
TGCGCCAGCAGCCTGAACAGGGAGGTTGCGTATGGCTACACCTTC
CASSLNREVAYGYTF
>-|TRBV7-9|-|TRBJ1-4
TGTGCCAGCAGCTTAGGGGACGGGACACGTAATGAAAAACTGTTTTTT
CASSLGDGTRNEKLFF
>-|TRBV9|-|TRBJ1-3
TGTGCCAGCAGCGTAGGAGGCAGGGCGACCTCTGGAAACACCATATATTTT
CASSVGGRATSGNTIYF
>-|TRBV6-1|TRBD2|TRBJ2-3
TGTGCCAGCAGTGAAGAGTTAGCGGGAGGTCCCGATACGCAGTATTTT
CASSEELAGGPDTQYF
>-|TRBV5-1|TRBD1|TRBJ2-3
TGCGCCAGCAGCCTCGGACAGGGGGCAGATACGCAGTATTTT
CASSLGQGADTQYF
>-|TRBV11-2|TRBD2|TRBJ2-1
TGTGCCAGCAGCTTAGCCGGGACTAGCGGCTTCAATGAGCAGTTCTTC
CASSLAGTSGFNEQFF
>-|TRBV5-1|-|TRBJ2-7
TGCGCCAGCAGCGAGGGGTTCAACGAGCAGTACTTC
CASSEGFNEQYF
>-|TRBV11-2|-|TRBJ1-3
TGTGCCAGCAGCTTAGAGGGCGGGAGCTCTGGAAACACCATATATTTT
CASSLEGGSSGNTIYF
>-|TRBV7-9|TRBD2|TRBJ2-1
TGTGCCAGCAGCCCTTTAGGAGCGGGAGGGGACAATGAGCAGTTCTTC
CASSPLGAGGDNEQFF
>few|TRBV15|TRBD1|TRBJ1-5
TGTGCCACCAGCACACAGGGGAATCAGCCCCAGCATTTT
CATSTQGNQPQHF
>-|TRBV6-5|TRBD2|TRBJ2-3
TGTGCCAGCACAGGGACTAGCGAGAGCACAGATACGCAGTATTTT
CASTGTSESTDTQYF
>many|TRBV18|-|TRBJ1-1
TGTGCCAGCTCACCTGGCGTTAGTGTTAACACTGAAGCTTTCTTT
CASSPGVSVNTEAFF